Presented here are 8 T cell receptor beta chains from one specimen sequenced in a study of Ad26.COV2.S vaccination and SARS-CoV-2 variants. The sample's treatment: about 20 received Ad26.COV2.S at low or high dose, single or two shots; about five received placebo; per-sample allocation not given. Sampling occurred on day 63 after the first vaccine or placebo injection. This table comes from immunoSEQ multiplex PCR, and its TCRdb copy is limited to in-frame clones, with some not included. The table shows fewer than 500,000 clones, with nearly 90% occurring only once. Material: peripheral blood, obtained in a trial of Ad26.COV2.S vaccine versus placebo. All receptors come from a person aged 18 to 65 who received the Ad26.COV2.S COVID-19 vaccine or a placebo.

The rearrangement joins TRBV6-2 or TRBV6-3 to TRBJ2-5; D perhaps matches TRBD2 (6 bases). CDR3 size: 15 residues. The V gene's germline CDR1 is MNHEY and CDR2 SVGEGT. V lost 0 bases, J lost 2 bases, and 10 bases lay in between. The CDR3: CASSYSRGTQETQYF. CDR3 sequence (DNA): TGTGCCAGCAGTTACTCGCGGGGCACACAAGAGACCCAGTACTTC.

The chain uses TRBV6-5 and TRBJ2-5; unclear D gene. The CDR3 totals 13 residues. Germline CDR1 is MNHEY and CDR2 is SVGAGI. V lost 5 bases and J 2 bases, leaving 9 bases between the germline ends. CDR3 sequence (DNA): TGTGCCAGCAGTAACCTTGTACAAGAGACCCAGTACTTC. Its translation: CASSNLVQETQYF.

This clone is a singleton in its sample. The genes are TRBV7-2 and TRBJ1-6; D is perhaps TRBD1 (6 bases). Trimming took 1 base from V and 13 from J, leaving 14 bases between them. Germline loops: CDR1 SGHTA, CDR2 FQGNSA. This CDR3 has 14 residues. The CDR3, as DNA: TGTGCCAGCAGCTTAGGGGGGACACCCTTTCCCCTCCACTTT. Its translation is CASSLGGTPFPLHF.

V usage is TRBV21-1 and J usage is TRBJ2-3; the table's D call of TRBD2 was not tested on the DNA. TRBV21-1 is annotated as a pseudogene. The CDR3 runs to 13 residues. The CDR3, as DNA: TGTGCCAGCAGCCGGACTAGCCCAGATACGCAGTATTTT. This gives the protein CASSRTSPDTQYF.

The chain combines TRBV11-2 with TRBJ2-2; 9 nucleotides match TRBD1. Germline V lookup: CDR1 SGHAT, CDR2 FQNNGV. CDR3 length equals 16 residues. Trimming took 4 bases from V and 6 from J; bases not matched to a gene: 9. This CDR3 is CASSWRGTGYAGELFF. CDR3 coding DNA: TGTGCCAGCAGCTGGCGTGGGACAGGGTACGCCGGGGAGCTGTTTTTT.

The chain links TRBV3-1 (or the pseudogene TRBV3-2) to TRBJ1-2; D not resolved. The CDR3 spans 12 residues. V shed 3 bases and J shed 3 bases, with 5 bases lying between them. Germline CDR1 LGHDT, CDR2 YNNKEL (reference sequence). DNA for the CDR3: TGTGCCAGCAGCCAGGGATACTATGGCTACACCTTC. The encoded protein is CASSQGYYGYTF.

Here the CDR3 reads CASSLGGRSTEAFF. In nucleotides, the CDR3 is TGTGCCAGCAGTTTGGGGGGCAGAAGCACTGAAGCTTTCTTT. This chain joins TRBV28 and TRBJ1-1, with D perhaps TRBD1 (6 bases). Per germline, CDR1 MDHEN and CDR2 SYDVKM. V lost 3 bases and J lost 4, with 12 bases in between. This CDR3 contains 14 residues.

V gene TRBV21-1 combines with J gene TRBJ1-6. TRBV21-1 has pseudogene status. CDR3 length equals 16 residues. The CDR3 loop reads CASSKAPLGPSSPLHF. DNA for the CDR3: TGTGCCAGCAGCAAAGCTCCTCTAGGGCCGAGTTCACCCCTCCACTTT.